This T cell receptor (beta chain) was obtained from a study of cytomegalovirus exposure and HLA in healthy donors. Findings of the study overall: Reportedly, TCR beta sequences accurately predicted HLA-A and HLA-B alleles in most subjects. Many donors shared some public TCRs, even though most TCR sequences were rare. With further analysis later on, most CMV-associated TCR beta chains appeared HLA-restricted.

A word on this clone: Its antigen is not known.

Primers for the PCR totalled 60 Vbeta and 13 Jbeta. The data were produced by immunoSEQ multiplex PCR, yet TCRdb's version contains in-frame clones alone and is incomplete. The data contain about 150,000 clones, around two thirds of them singletons. Sequenced input: PBMCs. This clonotype was obtained from a man aged 30-40 years in good health and CMV-seropositive.

CDR3 bases: TGTGCCAGCAGTCCAGGGGGCGCTAGGGCCTACGAGCAGTACTTC. Translated: CASSPGGARAYEQYF. The gene calls are TRBV28 and TRBJ2-7; 8 nucleotides align to TRBD1. The CDR3 spans 15 residues. The V segment lost 5 bases and the J segment 2 bases; nucleotides outside the gene matches: 8. CDR1 is MDHEN and CDR2 is SYDVKM in the germline V gene.